The next 4 T cell receptor beta chains were all read from a single sample in a study of regulatory T cells in long-lasting Graves disease. Building the TCR beta libraries relied on iRepertoire HTBI primers, and CDR3 regions underwent Arm-PCR. MiXCR was run by TCRdb on the multiplex PCR reads, yielding one entry per CDR3 protein. The table shows some 470,000 distinct CDR3 sequences, with 20% to 25% occurring only once. Described time point: persistent/refractory GD, antithyroid drugs over 5 years with positive TRAb. RNA extracted from PBMCs served as the sequencing template. This sample comprised peripheral blood mononuclear cells (PBMCs), obtained when the disease was refractory, from a patient treated with antithyroid drugs. The receptors come from a female donor with Graves disease.

This clonotype was observed at least ten times. The V call is TRBV6-5, the J call TRBJ1-2; no reliable D call. With 0 bases removed from V and 0 bases from J, the gap between germline ends came to 5 bases. This CDR3 is 14 amino acids long. Germline V lookup: CDR1 MNHEY, CDR2 SVGAGI. The CDR3 coding sequence is TGTGCCAGCAGTTACTCGCAGACTAACTATGGCTACACCTTC. It is translated as CASSYSQTNYGYTF.

There are many counts of this clonotype. The rearrangement links TRBV3-1 to TRBJ1-2; D might be TRBD1 (5 bases). Germline assignment: CDR1 LGHDT and CDR2 YNNKEL (reference sequence). Trimming took 0 bases from V and 3 from J, leaving 11 bases between them. The CDR3 length is 15 residues. The CDR3 loop is CASSQEGRPDYGYTF. CDR3 coding DNA: TGTGCCAGCAGCCAAGAGGGACGGCCAGACTATGGCTACACCTTC.

This clonotype was recorded many times. The chain has TRBV6-1 and TRBJ2-5; D may be TRBD2 (6 bases). V lost 6 bases and J 0 bases, leaving 14 bases between the germline ends. Per the germline V gene, CDR1 is MNHNS and CDR2 is SASEGT. The CDR3 covers 15 residues. The DNA of the CDR3 is TGTGCCAGCAGGCGGGGTGAGACCGACCAAGAGACCCAGTACTTC. Its translation is CASRRGETDQETQYF.

The chain's CDR3 is CASSQDYGTGNQPQHF. The CDR3 DNA sequence: TGCGCCAGCAGCCAAGATTACGGGACAGGCAATCAGCCCCAGCATTTT. The chain couples TRBV4-3 to TRBJ1-5; 7 nucleotides align to TRBD1. V shed 0 bases and J 2 bases; nucleotides not matched to a gene: 4. The CDR3 loop spans 16 amino acids. Germline-derived CDR1 and CDR2 are LGHNA and YSLEER.